A single sample gave rise to the 6 T cell receptor beta chains below, sequenced in a study of T cells in localized non-small cell lung cancer. Using immunoSEQ multiplex PCR, the repertoire was profiled, and TCRdb retains in-frame clones only, with some absent. The table has 40,000 to 50,000 clones, almost 90% seen once; the top ten hold about 2.8%. Sequences were derived from peripheral blood, sampled before any cancer treatment. The receptor source for this set is an older female donor with stage I squamous cell lung carcinoma.

The chain has TRBV7-8 and TRBJ2-2; TRBD2 aligns across 14 bases. Germline lookup yields CDR1 SGHVS and CDR2 FQNEAQ. CDR3 length equals 17 residues. The V gene end was trimmed by 6 bases and the J gene end by 4 bases; junction bases not matched to a gene: 7. In DNA form, the CDR3 reads TGTGCCAGCAGATCTCCGGGACTAGCGGGAGTCACCGGGGAGCTGTTTTTT. Its protein product is CASRSPGLAGVTGELFF.

A single count supports this clone. The rearrangement uses TRBV25-1 and TRBJ2-5; TRBD2 aligns across 12 bases. Looked up from germline, CDR1 is MGHDK and CDR2 is SYGVNS. The CDR3 contains 18 residues. J was trimmed by 5 bases and V by 4 bases; bases with no gene match: 14. CDR3 coding DNA: TGTGCCAGCAGTGCGGGGACTAGCGGGCGCCCTAGTTCCGAGACCCAGTACTTC. This translates into CASSAGTSGRPSSETQYF. Complete variable domain (other parts from reference TRBV25-1 and TRBJ2-5): EADIYQTPRYLVIGTGKKITLECSQTMGHDKMYWYQQDPGMELHLIHYSYGVNSTEKGDLSSESTVSRIRTEHFPLTLESARPSHTSQYLCASSAGTSGRPSSETQYFGPGTRLLVL.

The rearrangement links TRBV30 to TRBJ2-7; 9 bases fit TRBD2. CDR3 length: 13 amino acids. Trimming removed 3 bases from V and 4 bases from J; junction bases left unmatched: 4. CDR1 and CDR2 (germline): GTSNPN, SVGIG (reference sequence). The chain's CDR3 is CAWRTAGGYEQYF. Written as DNA, the CDR3 is TGTGCCTGGAGAACAGCGGGAGGATACGAGCAGTACTTC.

This clone was counted once. The CDR3 reads CASSQDQGSTMNTEAFF. The CDR3 nucleotides are TGCGCCAGCAGCCAAGATCAGGGGAGCACAATGAACACTGAAGCTTTCTTT. This chain links TRBV4-3 with TRBJ1-1; weak D call: TRBD1 (6 bases). The CDR3 extends over 17 amino acids. V gave up 0 bases and J gave up 0 bases, with 14 bases separating them. Per the germline V gene, CDR1 is LGHNA and CDR2 is YSLEER.

This chain uses TRBV5-4 with TRBJ2-5; maybe TRBD1 (5 bases). The length of the CDR3 is 12 residues. V was clipped by 5 bases and J by 10 bases, with 15 bases between them. Germline loops: CDR1 SGHNT, CDR2 YYREEE (reference sequence). The CDR3 sequence: CASSLGASLQYF. CDR3 nucleotide sequence: TGTGCCAGCAGTCTTGGGGCCTCCCTCCAGTACTTC.

This clone was counted once. The V gene is TRBV7-6, the J gene TRBJ2-3; the match to TRBD2 covers 11 bases. Germline V gene sequence: CDR1 SGHVS, CDR2 FNYEAQ. The junction had 7 bases not matched to a gene; V was cut back by 8 bases and J by 3 bases. The CDR3 length is 15 residues. The CDR3 DNA is TGTGCCAGCGGTCTAGCGGGAGGAATAACAGATACGCAGTATTTT. Residues: CASGLAGGITDTQYF. Combining the CDR3 with reference TRBV7-6 and TRBJ2-3 gives the whole variable domain GAGVSQSPRYKVTKRGQDVALRCDPISGHVSLYWYRQALGQGPEFLTYFNYEAQQDKSGLPNDRFSAERPEGSISTLTIQRTEQRDSAMYRCASGLAGGITDTQYFGPGTRLTVL.